This T cell receptor (beta chain) was sequenced in a study of T cell repertoires in cytomegalovirus infection. Study details: Recently described HLA-C-restricted plus well-studied HLA-B-restricted CMV epitopes were used. Public TCR beta signature analysis indicated the presence of both CMV infection and matching HLA type. General study points: Identification of carriers of CMV plus the relevant HLA was performed using cumulative public TCR beta family frequency. CMV-specific TCR beta clonotypes restricted by HLA-C were the ones dominating the ex vivo response.

Germline CDR1 LGHNA, CDR2 YSLEER. CDR3 length equals 17 residues. Trimming removed 6 bases from V and 3 bases from J; junction bases left unmatched: 15. This clonotype appeared once. Its antigen is undetermined. Via MiXCR, TCRdb re-called the reads, giving one row per CDR3 protein. The sample carries roughly 860,000 distinct CDR3 sequences, about 31% recorded once. The V and J genes are TRBV4-3 and TRBJ1-2; 8 bases are a match to TRBD1. The receptor was derived from a human donor in good health (CMV status not recorded). Some clones in this sample may be carry-over from other donors' samples. The sample was cultured CD8+ T cells from PBMCs, taken from culture after CMV antigen stimulation. The CDR3 loop is CASRPTGTGSFDYGYTF. The CDR3 region has the DNA TGCGCCAGCAGACCAACCGGGACAGGCTCTTTTGACTATGGCTACACCTTC.